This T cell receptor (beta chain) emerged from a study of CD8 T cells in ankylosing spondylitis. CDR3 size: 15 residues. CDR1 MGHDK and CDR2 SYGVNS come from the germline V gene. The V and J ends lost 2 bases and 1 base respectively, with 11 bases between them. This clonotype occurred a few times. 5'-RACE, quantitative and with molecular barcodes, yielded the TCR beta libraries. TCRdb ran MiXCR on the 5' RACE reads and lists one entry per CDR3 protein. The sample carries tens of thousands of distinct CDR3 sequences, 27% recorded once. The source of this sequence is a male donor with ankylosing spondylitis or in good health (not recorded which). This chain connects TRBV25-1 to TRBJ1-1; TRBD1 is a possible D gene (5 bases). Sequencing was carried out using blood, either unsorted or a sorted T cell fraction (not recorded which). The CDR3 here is CASSEEGEGNTEAFF. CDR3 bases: TGTGCCAGCAGTGAAGAAGGGGAAGGGAACACTGAAGCTTTCTTT.